This entry features one T cell receptor beta chain sequence. Other DNA sequences within the sample encode an identical CDR3. CDR1 is SGHRS and CDR2 is YFSETQ in the germline V gene. V dropped 4 bases and J dropped 8 bases, with 24 bases sitting between them. CDR3 size: 17 residues. This sample was included in a study of blood T cell repertoires in COVID-19. Sequencing was performed with immunoSEQ multiplex PCR; in TCRdb, only in-frame clones are kept and a portion is missing. The repertoire holds under 55,000 clones, with around four fifths as singletons. Individuals drawn from 20 to 30 US areas were about 18 to 100 years old.

The rearrangement uses TRBV5-1 and TRBJ1-4; a possible D gene is TRBD1 (6 bases). The sequencing input was PBMCs or T cells enriched from blood (not recorded which). The receptor was isolated from a woman aged 50 to 60 with acute COVID-19. The CDR3 DNA is TGCGCCAGCAGCACAACAGGGTCTGGGGGTCCAGGCGAAAAACTGTTTTTT. This translates into CASSTTGSGGPGEKLFF.